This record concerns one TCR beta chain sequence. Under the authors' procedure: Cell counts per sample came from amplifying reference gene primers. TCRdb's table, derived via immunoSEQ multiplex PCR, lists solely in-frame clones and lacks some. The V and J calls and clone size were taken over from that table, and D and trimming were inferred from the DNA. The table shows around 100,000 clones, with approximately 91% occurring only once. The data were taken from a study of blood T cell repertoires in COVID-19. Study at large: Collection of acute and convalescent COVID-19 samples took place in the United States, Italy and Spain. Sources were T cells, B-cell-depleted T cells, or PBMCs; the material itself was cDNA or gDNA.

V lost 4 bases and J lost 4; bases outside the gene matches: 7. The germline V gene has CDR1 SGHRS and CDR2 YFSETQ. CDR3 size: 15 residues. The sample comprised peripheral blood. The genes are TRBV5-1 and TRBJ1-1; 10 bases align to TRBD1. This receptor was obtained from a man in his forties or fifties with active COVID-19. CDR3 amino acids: CASSARGQGSTEAFF. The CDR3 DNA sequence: TGCGCCAGCAGCGCACGGGGACAGGGGAGCACTGAAGCTTTCTTT.